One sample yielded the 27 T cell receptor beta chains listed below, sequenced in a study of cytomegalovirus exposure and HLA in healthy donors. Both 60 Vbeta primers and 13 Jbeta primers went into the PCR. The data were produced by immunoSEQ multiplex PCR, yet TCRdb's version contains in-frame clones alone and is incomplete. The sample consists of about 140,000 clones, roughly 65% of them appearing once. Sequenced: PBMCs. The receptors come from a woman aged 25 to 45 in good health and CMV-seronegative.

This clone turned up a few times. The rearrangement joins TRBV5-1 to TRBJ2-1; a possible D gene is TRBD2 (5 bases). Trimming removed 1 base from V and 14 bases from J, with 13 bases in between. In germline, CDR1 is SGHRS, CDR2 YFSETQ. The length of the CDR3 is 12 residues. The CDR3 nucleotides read TGCGCCAGCAGCTTGAGGGCGGAGGCGAAGTTCTTC. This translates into CASSLRAEAKFF.

For the CDR3, the DNA is TGTGCCAGCAGCCCCCGGATCGAGGGTTCACCCCTCCACTTT. It is translated as CASSPRIEGSPLHF. The rearrangement uses TRBV11-2 and TRBJ1-6; no reliable D call. Trimming left V 5 bases short and J 9 bases short, with 14 bases between. Germline values: CDR1 SGHAT, CDR2 FQNNGV. The CDR3 runs 14 residues.

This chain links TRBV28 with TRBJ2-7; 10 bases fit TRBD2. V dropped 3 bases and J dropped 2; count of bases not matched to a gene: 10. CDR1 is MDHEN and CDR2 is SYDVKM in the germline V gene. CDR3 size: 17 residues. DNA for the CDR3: TGTGCCAGCAGTTTTCGGGGACTAGCGCGGAACCCCTACGAGCAGTACTTC. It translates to CASSFRGLARNPYEQYF. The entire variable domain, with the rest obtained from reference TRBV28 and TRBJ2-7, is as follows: DVKVTQSSRYLVKRTGEKVFLECVQDMDHENMFWYRQDPGLGLRLIYFSYDVKMKEKGDIPEGYSVSREKKERFSLILESASTNQTSMYLCASSFRGLARNPYEQYFGPGTRLTVT.

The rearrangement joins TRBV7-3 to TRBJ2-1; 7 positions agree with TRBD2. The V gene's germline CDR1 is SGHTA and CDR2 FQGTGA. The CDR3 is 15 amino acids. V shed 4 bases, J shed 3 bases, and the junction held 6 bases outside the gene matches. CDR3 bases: TGTGCCAGCAGCTCCCTGGGGGGGGACTACAATGAGCAGTTCTTC. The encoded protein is CASSSLGGDYNEQFF.

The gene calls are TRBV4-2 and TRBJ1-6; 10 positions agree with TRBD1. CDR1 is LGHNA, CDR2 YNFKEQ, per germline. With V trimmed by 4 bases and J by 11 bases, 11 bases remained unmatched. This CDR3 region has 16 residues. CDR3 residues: CASSLGRGDRGTPLHF. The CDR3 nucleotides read TGTGCCAGCAGCCTCGGACGGGGGGACAGGGGTACACCCCTCCACTTT.

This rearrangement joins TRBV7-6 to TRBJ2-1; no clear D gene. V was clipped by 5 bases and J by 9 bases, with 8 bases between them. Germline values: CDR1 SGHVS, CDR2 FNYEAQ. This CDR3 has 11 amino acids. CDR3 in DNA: TGTGCCAGCAGCGCCTATACTGAGCAGTTCTTC. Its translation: CASSAYTEQFF.

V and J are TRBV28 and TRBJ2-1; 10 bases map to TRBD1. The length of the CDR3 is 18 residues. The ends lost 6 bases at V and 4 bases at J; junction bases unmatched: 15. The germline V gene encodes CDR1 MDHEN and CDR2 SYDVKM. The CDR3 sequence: CASRLRPHRDRGYNEQFF. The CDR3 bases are TGTGCCAGCAGACTAAGGCCTCACCGGGACAGGGGTTACAATGAGCAGTTCTTC.

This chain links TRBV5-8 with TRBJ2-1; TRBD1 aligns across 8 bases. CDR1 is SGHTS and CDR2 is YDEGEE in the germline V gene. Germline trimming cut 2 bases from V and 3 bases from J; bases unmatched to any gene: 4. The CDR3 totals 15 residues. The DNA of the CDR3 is TGTGCCAGCAGCTTCGCAGGGGGCCTCTACAATGAGCAGTTCTTC. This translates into CASSFAGGLYNEQFF.

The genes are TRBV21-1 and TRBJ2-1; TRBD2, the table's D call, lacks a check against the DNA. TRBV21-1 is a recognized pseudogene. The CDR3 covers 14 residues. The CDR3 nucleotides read TGTGCCAGCAGCAACCGGGGAGATTCGTTAAAGGGGTTCTTC. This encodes CASSNRGDSLKGFF.

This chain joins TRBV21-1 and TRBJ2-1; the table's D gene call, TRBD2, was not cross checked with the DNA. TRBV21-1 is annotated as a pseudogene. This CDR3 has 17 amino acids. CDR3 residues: CASSEASGGSSYNEQFF. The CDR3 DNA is TGTGCCAGCTCGGAGGCCAGCGGGGGGAGCTCCTACAATGAGCAGTTCTTC.

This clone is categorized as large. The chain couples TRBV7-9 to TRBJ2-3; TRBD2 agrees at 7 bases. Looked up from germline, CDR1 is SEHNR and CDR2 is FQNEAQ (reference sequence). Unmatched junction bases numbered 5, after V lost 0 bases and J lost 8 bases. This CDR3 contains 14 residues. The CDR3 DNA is TGTGCCAGCAGCTTAGCGTCTAGCGGTAGTACGCAGTATTTT. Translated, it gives CASSLASSGSTQYF.

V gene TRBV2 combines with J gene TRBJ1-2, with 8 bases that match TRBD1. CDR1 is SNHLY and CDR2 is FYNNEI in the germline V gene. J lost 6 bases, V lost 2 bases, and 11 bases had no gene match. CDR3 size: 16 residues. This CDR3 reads CASSEQGALITDGYTF. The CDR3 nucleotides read TGTGCCAGCAGTGAACAGGGGGCGTTGATCACCGATGGCTACACCTTC.

CDR3 DNA: TGTGCCAGCAGCATACAGGGTATTGCCTATGGCTACACCTTC. Amino acids: CASSIQGIAYGYTF. The chain has TRBV7-8 and TRBJ1-2; tentative D call: TRBD1 (6 bases). CDR3 size: 14 residues. Trimming pared 5 bases from V and 4 bases from J, leaving 14 bases between. Looked up from germline, CDR1 is SGHVS and CDR2 is FQNEAQ.

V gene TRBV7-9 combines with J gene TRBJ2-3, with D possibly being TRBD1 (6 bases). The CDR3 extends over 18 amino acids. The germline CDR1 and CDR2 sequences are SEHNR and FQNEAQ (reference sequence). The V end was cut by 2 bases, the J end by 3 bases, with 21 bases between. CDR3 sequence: CASSLIGSGVPGTDTQYF. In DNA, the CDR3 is TGTGCCAGCAGCTTAATAGGATCAGGGGTCCCGGGGACAGATACGCAGTATTTT.

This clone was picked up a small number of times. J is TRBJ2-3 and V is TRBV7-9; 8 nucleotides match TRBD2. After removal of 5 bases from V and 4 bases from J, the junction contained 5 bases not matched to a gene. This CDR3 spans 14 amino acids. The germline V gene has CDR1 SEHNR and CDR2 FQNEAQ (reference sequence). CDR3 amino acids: CASSQLTSADTQYF. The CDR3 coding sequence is TGTGCCAGCAGCCAACTGACTAGCGCAGATACGCAGTATTTT.

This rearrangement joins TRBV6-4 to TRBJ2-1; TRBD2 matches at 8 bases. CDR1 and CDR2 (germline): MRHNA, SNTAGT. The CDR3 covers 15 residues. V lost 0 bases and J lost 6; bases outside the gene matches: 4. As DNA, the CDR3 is TGTGCCAGCAGTGACTCGACGGGGGGGGCCAATGAGCAGTTCTTC. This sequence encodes CASSDSTGGANEQFF.

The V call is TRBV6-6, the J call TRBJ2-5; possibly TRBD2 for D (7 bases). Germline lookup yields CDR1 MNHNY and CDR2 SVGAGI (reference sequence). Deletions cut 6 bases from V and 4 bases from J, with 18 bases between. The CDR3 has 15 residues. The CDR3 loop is CASSSGTLPGETQYF. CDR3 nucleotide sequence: TGTGCCAGCAGCAGCGGGACACTGCCCGGAGAGACCCAGTACTTC.

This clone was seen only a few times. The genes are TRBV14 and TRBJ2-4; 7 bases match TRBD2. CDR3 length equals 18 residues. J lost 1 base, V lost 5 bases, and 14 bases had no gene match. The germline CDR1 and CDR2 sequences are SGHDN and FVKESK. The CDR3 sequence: CASSIRPASSGAKNIQYF. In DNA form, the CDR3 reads TGTGCCAGCAGCATCCGGCCAGCCAGTAGCGGGGCCAAAAACATTCAGTACTTC.

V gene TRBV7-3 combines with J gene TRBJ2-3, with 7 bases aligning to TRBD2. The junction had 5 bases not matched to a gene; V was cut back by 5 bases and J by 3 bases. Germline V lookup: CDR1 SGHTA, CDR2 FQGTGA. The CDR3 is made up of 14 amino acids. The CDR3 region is CASSLEGGTDTQYF. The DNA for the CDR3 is TGTGCCAGCAGCCTAGAGGGAGGGACAGATACGCAGTATTTT.

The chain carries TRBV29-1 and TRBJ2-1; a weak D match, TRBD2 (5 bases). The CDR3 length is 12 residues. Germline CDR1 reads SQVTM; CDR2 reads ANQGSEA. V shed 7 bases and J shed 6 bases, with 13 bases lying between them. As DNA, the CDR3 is TGCAGCGAGAGAACTAGGTCCAATGAGCAGTTCTTC. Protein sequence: CSERTRSNEQFF.

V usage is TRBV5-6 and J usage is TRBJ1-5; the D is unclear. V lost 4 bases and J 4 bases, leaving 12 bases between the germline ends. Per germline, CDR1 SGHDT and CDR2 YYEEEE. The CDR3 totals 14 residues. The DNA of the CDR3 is TGTGCCAGCAGCCTCACGGGGTTAAATCAGCCCCAGCATTTT. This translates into CASSLTGLNQPQHF.

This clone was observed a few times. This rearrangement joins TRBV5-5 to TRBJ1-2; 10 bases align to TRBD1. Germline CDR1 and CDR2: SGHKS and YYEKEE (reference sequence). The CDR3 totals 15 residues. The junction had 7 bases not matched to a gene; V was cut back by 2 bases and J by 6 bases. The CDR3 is CASSFQPGTGDGYTF. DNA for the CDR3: TGTGCCAGCAGCTTTCAACCGGGGACAGGGGATGGCTACACCTTC. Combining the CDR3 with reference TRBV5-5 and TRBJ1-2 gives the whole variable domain DAGVTQSPTHLIKTRGQQVTLRCSPISGHKSVSWYQQVLGQGPQFIFQYYEKEERGRGNFPDRFSARQFPNYSSELNVNALLLGDSALYLCASSFQPGTGDGYTFGSGTRLTVV.

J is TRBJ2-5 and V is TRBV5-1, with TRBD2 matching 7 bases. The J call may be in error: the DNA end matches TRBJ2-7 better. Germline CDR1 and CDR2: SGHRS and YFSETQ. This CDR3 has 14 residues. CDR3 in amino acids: CATQSGVGSYEQYF. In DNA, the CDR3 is TGCGCCACCCAGAGCGGGGTGGGCTCCTACGAGCAGTACTTC.

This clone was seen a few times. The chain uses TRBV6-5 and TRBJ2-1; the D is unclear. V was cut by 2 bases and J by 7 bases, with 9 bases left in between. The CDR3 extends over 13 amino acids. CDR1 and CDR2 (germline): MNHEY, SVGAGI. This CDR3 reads CASSYPARNEQFF. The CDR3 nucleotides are TGTGCCAGCAGTTACCCCGCCAGGAATGAGCAGTTCTTC.

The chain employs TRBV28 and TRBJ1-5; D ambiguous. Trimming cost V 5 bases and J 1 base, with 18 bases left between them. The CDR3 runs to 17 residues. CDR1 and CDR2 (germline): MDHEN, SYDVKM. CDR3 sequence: CASSLTYSGVSNQPQHF. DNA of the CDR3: TGTGCCAGCAGTCTTACATACAGCGGGGTCAGCAATCAGCCCCAGCATTTT.

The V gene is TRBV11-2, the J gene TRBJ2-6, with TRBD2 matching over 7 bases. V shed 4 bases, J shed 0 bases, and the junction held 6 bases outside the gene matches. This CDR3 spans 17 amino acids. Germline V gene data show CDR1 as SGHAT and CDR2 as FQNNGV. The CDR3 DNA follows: TGTGCCAGCAGCTCCTCCCGACTAGCCTCTGGGGCCAACGTCCTGACTTTC. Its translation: CASSSSRLASGANVLTF.

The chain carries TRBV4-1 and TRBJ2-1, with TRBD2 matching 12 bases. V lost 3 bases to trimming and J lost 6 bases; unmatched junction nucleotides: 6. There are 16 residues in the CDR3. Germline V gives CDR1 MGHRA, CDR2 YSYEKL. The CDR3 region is CASSHYLAGGPNEQFF. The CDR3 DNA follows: TGCGCCAGCAGCCACTACCTAGCGGGGGGGCCCAATGAGCAGTTCTTC.